This note documents a single TCR beta chain sequence. The data were taken from a study of technical replicates of blood from several donors. V gave up 8 bases and J gave up 2 bases, with 7 bases separating them. This CDR3 is 13 amino acids long. CDR1 is MNHEY, CDR2 SMNVEV, per germline (reference sequence). Here immunoSEQ multiplex PCR was the method, and the copy in TCRdb shows in-frame clones only, minus some. The table has over 55,000 clones, around 84% seen once. The chain recombines TRBV27 with TRBJ2-6; D remains ambiguous. The receptor was isolated from a human donor in good health. Some clones in this sample may be carry-over from other donors' samples. The material sequenced was PBMCs. The CDR3 sequence is CASRFPGANVLTF. CDR3 in DNA: TGTGCCAGCCGGTTTCCTGGGGCCAACGTCCTGACTTTC.